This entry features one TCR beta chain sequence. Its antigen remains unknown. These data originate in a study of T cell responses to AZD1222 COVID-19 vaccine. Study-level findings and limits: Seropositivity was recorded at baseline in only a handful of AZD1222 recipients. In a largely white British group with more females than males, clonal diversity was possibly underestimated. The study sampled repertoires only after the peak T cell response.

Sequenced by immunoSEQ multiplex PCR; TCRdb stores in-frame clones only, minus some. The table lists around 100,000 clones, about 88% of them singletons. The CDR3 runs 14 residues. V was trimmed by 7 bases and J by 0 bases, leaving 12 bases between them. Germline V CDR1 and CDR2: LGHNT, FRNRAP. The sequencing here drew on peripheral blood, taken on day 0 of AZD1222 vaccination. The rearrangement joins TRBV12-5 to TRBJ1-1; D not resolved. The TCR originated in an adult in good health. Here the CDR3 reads CASVSANMNTEAFF. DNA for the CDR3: TGTGCTAGTGTTTCAGCTAACATGAACACTGAAGCTTTCTTT. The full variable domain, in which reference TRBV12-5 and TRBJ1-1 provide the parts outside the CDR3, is DARVTQTPRHKVTEMGQEVTMRCQPILGHNTVFWYRQTMMQGLELLAYFRNRAPLDDSGMPKDRFSAEMPDATLATLKIQPSEPRDSAVYFCASVSANMNTEAFFGQGTRLTVV.